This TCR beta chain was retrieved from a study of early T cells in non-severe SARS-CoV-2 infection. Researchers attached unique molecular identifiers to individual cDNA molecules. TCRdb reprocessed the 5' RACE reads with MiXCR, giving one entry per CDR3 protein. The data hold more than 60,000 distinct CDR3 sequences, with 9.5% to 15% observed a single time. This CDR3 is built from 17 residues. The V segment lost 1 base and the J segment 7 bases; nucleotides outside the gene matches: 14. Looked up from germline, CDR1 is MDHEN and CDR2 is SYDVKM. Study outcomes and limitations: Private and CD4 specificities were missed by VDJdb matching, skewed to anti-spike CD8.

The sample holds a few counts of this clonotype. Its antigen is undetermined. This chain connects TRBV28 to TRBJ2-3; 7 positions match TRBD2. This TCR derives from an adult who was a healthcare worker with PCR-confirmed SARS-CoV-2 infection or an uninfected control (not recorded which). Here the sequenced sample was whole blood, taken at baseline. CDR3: CASSLLFQAAGEYTQYF. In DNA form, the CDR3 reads TGTGCCAGCAGTTTATTATTCCAGGCGGCGGGGGAATATACGCAGTATTTT.